This T cell receptor (beta chain) emerged from a study of blood T cell repertoires in COVID-19. For the study at large: From the United States, Italy and Spain came samples of acute and convalescent COVID-19. PBMCs, B-cell-depleted T cells, or T cells provided the cDNA or gDNA that made up the material.

V was pared by 7 bases and J by 5 bases, with 15 bases between. The CDR3 consists of 14 residues. Germline assignment: CDR1 MNHEY and CDR2 SMNVEV (reference sequence). Per the authors' pipeline: It was from reference gene primer amplification that nucleated cell counts were estimated. The table came from immunoSEQ multiplex PCR; TCRdb's copy has only in-frame clones and leaves some out. For V, J and clone size, that table is used; D and trimming come from the DNA. The data show 70,000 to 95,000 clones, with roughly 90% seen just once and 2.6% held by the top ten. Seattle-derived patients entered the study during active infection and were followed longitudinally. This clone was seen once.

The gene calls are TRBV27 and TRBJ2-1; D perhaps matches TRBD2 (5 bases). The sequence was collected from a middle-aged man with COVID-19, enrolled during active disease. Material: peripheral blood. Written as DNA, the CDR3 is TGTGCCAGCAACAGCGGACTGGCAAACAATGAGCAGTTCTTC. It codes for CASNSGLANNEQFF.